The 26 T cell receptor beta chains below were found in one sample sequenced in a study of OX40 agonist ivuxolimab in advanced cancers. Clones were sequenced by immunoSEQ multiplex PCR, and TCRdb holds only the in-frame ones, with some missing. This sample has fewer than 25,000 clones, with roughly 80% found just once. Source: CD4+ or CD8+ T cells sorted from blood, taken in a trial of the OX40 agonist ivuxolimab. The source is an adult with an advanced solid tumor such as melanoma, head and neck, liver or kidney cancer.

V usage is TRBV7-9 and J usage is TRBJ2-7; 8 bases line up with TRBD1. The length of the CDR3 is 14 residues. J lost 8 bases, V lost 5 bases, and 11 bases had no gene match. CDR1 is SEHNR and CDR2 is FQNEAQ in the germline V gene (reference sequence). CDR3 protein: CASSPGLDREKQYF. In nucleotides, the CDR3 is TGTGCCAGCAGCCCCGGACTGGACAGGGAGAAGCAGTACTTC.

CDR3 sequence reads: CASSYGELGGAGGYTF. The CDR3 nucleotides read TGTGCCAGCAGCTACGGGGAGTTAGGTGGGGCCGGCGGCTACACCTTC. The chain carries TRBV6-6 and TRBJ1-2, with a possible D match to TRBD1 (5 bases). CDR1 is MNHNY and CDR2 is SVGAGI in the germline V gene (reference sequence). Trimming removed 6 bases from V and 8 bases from J, with 25 bases in between. CDR3 length: 16 amino acids.

The chain recombines TRBV29-1 with TRBJ2-5; D possibly corresponds to TRBD1 (5 bases). Trimming stripped 6 bases from V and 2 bases from J, with 7 bases between. Germline CDR1 SQVTM, CDR2 ANQGSEA. There are 11 residues in the CDR3. Here the CDR3 reads CSVTDQETQYF. For the CDR3, the DNA is TGCAGCGTGACAGATCAAGAGACCCAGTACTTC. Full variable domain (outside the CDR3, taken from reference TRBV29-1 and TRBJ2-5): SAVISQKPSRDICQRGTSLTIQCQVDSQVTMMFWYRQQPGQSLTLIATANQGSEATYESGFVIDKFPISRPNLTFSTLTVSNMSPEDSSIYLCSVTDQETQYFGPGTRLLVL.

This chain uses TRBV7-9 with TRBJ1-2, with 10 bases aligning to TRBD1. CDR1 and CDR2 (germline): SEHNR, FQNEAQ (reference sequence). V shed 6 bases and J 8 bases; nucleotides not matched to a gene: 12. This CDR3 has 15 amino acids. The CDR3 nucleotides read TGTGCCAGCAGTAATGAGCGGACAGGGGGGAAGGGCTACACCTTC. It is translated as CASSNERTGGKGYTF.

This chain connects TRBV14 to TRBJ2-7, with D possibly being TRBD1 (6 bases). Trimming removed 4 bases from V and 0 bases from J, with 13 bases in between. Germline loops: CDR1 SGHDN, CDR2 FVKESK. The CDR3 extends over 15 amino acids. CDR3 region: CASSLITGSSYEQYF. DNA for the CDR3: TGTGCCAGCAGCCTTATAACAGGGAGCTCCTACGAGCAGTACTTC.

The genes are TRBV27 and TRBJ1-4; D gene uncertain. Germline CDR1 MNHEY, CDR2 SMNVEV (reference sequence). V shed 0 bases and J shed 8 bases, with 19 bases lying between them. The CDR3 is 17 amino acids. CDR3: CASSLSYKGPVGEKLFF. The CDR3 nucleotides read TGTGCCAGCAGTTTATCATACAAGGGTCCGGTGGGCGAAAAACTGTTTTTT.

The chain couples TRBV18 to TRBJ1-2; TRBD1 agrees at 7 bases. The CDR3 is made up of 13 amino acids. Germline V gives CDR1 KGHSH, CDR2 LQKENI. The junction had 6 bases not matched to a gene; V was cut back by 4 bases and J by 7 bases. As DNA, the CDR3 is TGTGCCAGCTCACTTCAGGGGGTTTCTGGCTACACCTTC. Amino acids: CASSLQGVSGYTF. The full variable domain, in which reference TRBV18 and TRBJ1-2 provide the parts outside the CDR3, is NAGVMQNPRHLVRRRGQEARLRCSPMKGHSHVYWYRQLPEEGLKFMVYLQKENIIDESGMPKERFSAEFPKEGPSILRIQQVVRGDSAAYFCASSLQGVSGYTFGSGTRLTVV.

The chain links TRBV5-8 to TRBJ2-5, with 9 bases matching TRBD2. The CDR3 is made up of 16 amino acids. Germline V gene sequence: CDR1 SGHTS, CDR2 YDEGEE. V lost 5 bases to trimming and J lost 6 bases; unmatched junction nucleotides: 14. CDR3 DNA sequence: TGTGCCAGCAGTCGTAGCGGGAGCGGAGCCCTTCAGACCCAGTACTTC. This gives the protein CASSRSGSGALQTQYF.

The gene calls are TRBV30 and TRBJ2-3; 9 bases map to TRBD1. The ends lost 2 bases at V and 2 bases at J; junction bases unmatched: 5. The CDR3 length is 15 residues. Germline CDR1 GTSNPN, CDR2 SVGIG (reference sequence). The CDR3 here is CAWSFRDRDTDTQYF. CDR3 sequence (DNA): TGTGCCTGGAGTTTCCGGGACAGGGACACAGATACGCAGTATTTT.

The gene calls are TRBV7-2 and TRBJ2-7; 7 bases line up with TRBD2. Trimming cost V 3 bases and J 1 base; bases outside gene matches: 3. Germline lookup yields CDR1 SGHTA and CDR2 FQGNSA. The CDR3 is 14 residues long. In DNA form, the CDR3 reads TGTGCCAGCAGCTTGCGGCGGGAGTCCTACGAGCAGTACTTC. Protein product: CASSLRRESYEQYF. Based on the CDR3 plus reference TRBV7-2 and TRBJ2-7, the full variable domain is GAGVSQSPSNKVTEKGKDVELRCDPISGHTALYWYRQSLGQGLEFLIYFQGNSAPDKSGLPSDRFSAERTGGSVSTLTIQRTQQEDSAVYLCASSLRRESYEQYFGPGTRLTVT.

V usage is TRBV5-1 and J usage is TRBJ1-1, with D unclear. V lost 6 bases, J lost 1 base, and 4 bases lay in between. Germline V gene lookup returns CDR1 SGHRS and CDR2 YFSETQ. The CDR3 spans 11 residues. This CDR3 reads CASTRNTEAFF. The CDR3 nucleotides are TGCGCCAGCACTCGGAACACTGAAGCTTTCTTT.

V gene TRBV7-2 combines with J gene TRBJ2-3; D possibly corresponds to TRBD2 (5 bases). Deletions cut 5 bases from V and 6 bases from J, with 9 bases between. This CDR3 comprises 12 residues. CDR1 is SGHTA, CDR2 FQGNSA, per germline. In DNA form, the CDR3 reads TGTGCCAGCAGCGCGGGCAAGGATACGCAGTATTTT. This gives the protein CASSAGKDTQYF.

The chain recombines TRBV4-3 with TRBJ1-5; TRBD1 is a possible D gene (5 bases). CDR1 is LGHNA, CDR2 YSLEER, per germline. Trimming took 0 bases from V and 4 from J, leaving 13 bases between them. The CDR3 consists of 16 residues. The CDR3 bases are TGCGCCAGCAGCCAAGACGGGGCCCCGGGTAATCAGCCCCAGCATTTT. This encodes CASSQDGAPGNQPQHF.

The chain is built from TRBV6-4 and TRBJ2-2; a weak D match, TRBD1 (5 bases). Trimming removed 5 bases from V and 6 bases from J, with 13 bases in between. CDR1 is MRHNA and CDR2 is SNTAGT in the germline V gene. CDR3 length equals 14 residues. This CDR3 is CASSQIQGSGELFF. For the CDR3, the DNA is TGTGCCAGCAGTCAAATCCAGGGATCCGGGGAGCTGTTTTTT.

This chain joins TRBV15 and TRBJ2-3; D unclear. V shed 0 bases and J shed 5 bases, with 9 bases lying between them. The CDR3 runs to 14 residues. Germline values: CDR1 LNHNV, CDR2 YYDKDF (reference sequence). CDR3 sequence (DNA): TGTGCCACCAGCAGAGATTGGGCCCTAGATACGCAGTATTTT. Protein: CATSRDWALDTQYF.

This chain links TRBV6-6 with TRBJ1-1; D perhaps matches TRBD1 (6 bases). Germline assignment: CDR1 MNHNY and CDR2 SVGAGI (reference sequence). This CDR3 has 13 amino acids. V lost 7 bases to trimming and J lost 5 bases, with 14 bases between them. CDR3 sequence reads: CASNLQGGTEAFF. In DNA form, the CDR3 reads TGTGCCAGCAACCTACAGGGAGGGACTGAAGCTTTCTTT.

This clone has just a few counts. The chain recombines TRBV12-5 with TRBJ2-3, with D maybe TRBD1 (5 bases). CDR1 and CDR2 (germline): LGHNT, FRNRAP. Trimming removed 6 bases at V and 1 base at J, with 11 bases between. This CDR3 is built from 14 residues. The CDR3 region has the DNA TGTGCTAGTGGGCAGGGAAGAGGCACAGATACGCAGTATTTT. It yields the protein CASGQGRGTDTQYF.

This clone turned up a few times. The chain joins TRBV29-1 to TRBJ1-5; 12 nucleotides line up with TRBD1. CDR1 is SQVTM, CDR2 ANQGSEA, per germline. V lost 7 bases, J lost 7 bases, and 8 bases stayed unmatched. The CDR3 has 14 residues. The DNA for the CDR3 is TGCAGCGCCCAAAGCGGGACAGGGGGCCAGCCCCAGCATTTT. Its translation: CSAQSGTGGQPQHF.

V gene TRBV28 combines with J gene TRBJ2-5; 13 bases fit TRBD2. This CDR3 region has 16 residues. Germline assignment: CDR1 MDHEN and CDR2 SYDVKM. V gave up 7 bases and J gave up 3 bases; unmatched junction bases: 8. The CDR3 protein is CASKPPGLAGKETQYF. The CDR3 DNA sequence: TGTGCCAGCAAACCCCCGGGACTAGCGGGGAAAGAGACCCAGTACTTC. Combining the CDR3 with reference TRBV28 and TRBJ2-5 gives the whole variable domain DVKVTQSSRYLVKRTGEKVFLECVQDMDHENMFWYRQDPGLGLRLIYFSYDVKMKEKGDIPEGYSVSREKKERFSLILESASTNQTSMYLCASKPPGLAGKETQYFGPGTRLLVL.

The CDR3 reads CASSADRDNYGYTF. CDR3 in DNA: TGTGCCAGCAGCGCCGACAGGGATAACTATGGCTACACCTTC. The chain joins TRBV7-9 to TRBJ1-2; TRBD1 matches 7 bases. This CDR3 contains 14 residues. Germline-derived CDR1 and CDR2 are SEHNR and FQNEAQ (reference sequence). Trimming took 5 bases from V and 1 from J; bases not matched to a gene: 4.

The rearrangement joins TRBV2 to TRBJ1-2; 7 nucleotides agree with TRBD1. Germline V lookup: CDR1 SNHLY, CDR2 FYNNEI. The CDR3 has 14 residues. V was clipped by 2 bases and J by 0 bases; unmatched bases: 0. The CDR3 protein is CASSEQGANYGYTF. CDR3 DNA: TGTGCCAGCAGTGAACAGGGGGCTAACTATGGCTACACCTTC.

The CDR3 nucleotides read TGTGCCAGCAGCTCAAGGGACAGGTCGTCTCAGCCCCAGCATTTT. Protein sequence: CASSSRDRSSQPQHF. The chain recombines TRBV7-8 with TRBJ1-5; TRBD1 matches 8 bases. V shed 4 bases, J shed 6 bases, and the junction held 8 bases outside the gene matches. CDR3 length equals 15 residues. Germline loops: CDR1 SGHVS, CDR2 FQNEAQ.

The chain carries TRBV6-5 and TRBJ1-2, with TRBD1 identical over 9 bases. The germline V gene encodes CDR1 MNHEY and CDR2 SVGAGI. Trimming cost V 7 bases and J 3 bases; bases outside gene matches: 3. The CDR3 extends over 13 amino acids. CDR3 amino acids: CASKRQGDYGYTF. CDR3 bases: TGTGCCAGCAAGCGACAGGGGGACTATGGCTACACCTTC.

CDR3 DNA: TGTGCCAGCAGCTTAGCTACAGGGCCCAATGAGCAGTTCTTC. Amino acids: CASSLATGPNEQFF. V is TRBV7-2 and J is TRBJ2-1, with a tentative D call TRBD1 (6 bases). CDR1 is SGHTA, CDR2 FQGNSA, per germline. Trimming cost V 0 bases and J 6 bases, with 9 bases left between them. This CDR3 contains 14 residues.

The genes are TRBV28 and TRBJ1-1; 8 bases fit TRBD1. The V gene's germline CDR1 is MDHEN and CDR2 SYDVKM. The CDR3 has 13 amino acids. Losses at the gene ends were 6 bases for V and 7 bases for J; bases not matched to a gene: 7. The CDR3 loop is CASSPPDRGEAFF. The CDR3 bases are TGTGCCAGCAGCCCTCCTGACAGGGGTGAAGCTTTCTTT.

The table lists this clone with a count of one. An end of the junction does not agree with germline; a read error may underlie this. Other DNA sequences in the same sample also yield this CDR3. The J gene is TRBJ2-7, the V gene TRBV2; D might be TRBD2 (5 bases). Germline V gene data show CDR1 as SNHLY and CDR2 as FYNNEI. This CDR3 has 11 residues. CDR3 protein: CASSQRIEQYF. The CDR3 DNA is TGCGCCAGCAGTCAGCGGATCGAGCAGTACTTC.